This T cell receptor beta chain was identified during a study of cytomegalovirus exposure and HLA in healthy donors. Points from the study as a whole: Among TCR beta chains of equal frequency, HLA-associated ones were more clonally expanded in a later analysis.

Note on this clone: Its cognate antigen is unknown.

Per the germline V gene, CDR1 is MGHRA and CDR2 is YSYEKL. V was trimmed by 4 bases and J by 1 base, leaving 10 bases between them. The CDR3 is made up of 14 amino acids. Both 60 Vbeta primers and 13 Jbeta primers went into the PCR. Only in-frame clones appear in the TCRdb table, and some are missing; sequencing was by immunoSEQ multiplex PCR. The sample has some 78,000 clones; nearly 80% are singletons. The clonotype originates from a woman between 45 and 65 years old in good health and CMV-seropositive. The chain joins TRBV4-1 to TRBJ2-5; possible D gene TRBD2, 5 bases. Specimen: PBMCs. The chain's CDR3 is CASSLGLFQETQYF. For the CDR3, the DNA is TGCGCCAGCAGCCTAGGACTCTTCCAAGAGACCCAGTACTTC.